The 30 T cell receptor beta chains below all came from one sample that was sequenced in a study of T-cell reconstitution after alpha-beta-depleted transplantation in children. Unique molecular identifiers were used in preparing the TCRbeta library. MiXCR, applied by TCRdb to the PCR reads, yields one record per CDR3 protein. The sample has approximately 500,000 distinct CDR3 sequences, roughly a tenth seen once. The material was PBMCs, obtained before TCRalphabeta/CD19-depleted stem cell transplant. These receptors were obtained from a child aged 2 to 15 with inherited bone marrow failure, due to receive a stem cell transplant.

This clonotype was recorded many times. This chain joins TRBV20-1 and TRBJ2-4; D is ambiguous. CDR1 and CDR2 from the germline V gene are DFQATT and SNEGSKA (reference sequence). This CDR3 is 15 amino acids long. Trimming stripped 5 bases from V and 7 bases from J, with 21 bases between. The CDR3 DNA reads TGCAGTGCTGAGGATTGGGCTCGGGTTGATAACATTCAGTACTTC. This codes for CSAEDWARVDNIQYF.

This clonotype was counted only a few times. The chain joins TRBV28 to TRBJ2-1; either TRBD1 or TRBD2 may supply D (6 bases each). The CDR3 has 16 residues. V lost 1 base and J lost 4, with 14 bases in between. The germline V gene encodes CDR1 MDHEN and CDR2 SYDVKM. The CDR3: CASSLFRGLAYNEQFF. For the CDR3, the DNA is TGTGCCAGCAGTTTATTCCGGGGGCTAGCTTACAATGAGCAGTTCTTC.

This clonotype was found a few times. The chain has TRBV6-1 and TRBJ1-5, with 7 bases matching TRBD1. Germline V lookup: CDR1 MNHNS, CDR2 SASEGT. This CDR3 is built from 13 residues. V was pared by 8 bases and J by 3 bases, with 4 bases of the junction left unmatched. The CDR3 loop reads CASQTGVNQPQHF. The CDR3 bases are TGTGCCAGCCAAACAGGGGTCAATCAGCCCCAGCATTTT.

The chain's CDR3 is CSARYAARGEQFF. CDR3 nucleotides: TGCAGTGCTAGATACGCGGCGAGGGGGGAGCAGTTCTTC. The rearrangement joins TRBV20-1 to TRBJ2-1; D perhaps matches TRBD1 (6 bases). The CDR3 length is 13 residues. Germline CDR1 is DFQATT and CDR2 is SNEGSKA (reference sequence). Deletions cut 2 bases from V and 10 bases from J, with 15 bases between.

J is TRBJ2-1 and V is TRBV28; TRBD2 matches at 13 bases. The germline V gene has CDR1 MDHEN and CDR2 SYDVKM. The CDR3 is 21 residues long. The J segment lost 3 bases and the V segment lost 1 base, leaving 15 bases of the junction unmatched. As DNA, the CDR3 is TGTGCCAGCAGTTTATTTATAGGGACTAGCGGGATCAGGGAACTCTACAATGAGCAGTTCTTC. Amino acids: CASSLFIGTSGIRELYNEQFF. The whole variable domain, remainder taken from reference TRBV28 and TRBJ2-1, is DVKVTQSSRYLVKRTGEKVFLECVQDMDHENMFWYRQDPGLGLRLIYFSYDVKMKEKGDIPEGYSVSREKKERFSLILESASTNQTSMYLCASSLFIGTSGIRELYNEQFFGPGTRLTVL.

The sample holds many counts of this clonotype. The genes are TRBV4-2 and TRBJ2-7, with D hard to call. Germline V gives CDR1 LGHNA, CDR2 YNFKEQ. V lost 0 bases and J lost 3, with 15 bases in between. This CDR3 spans 16 amino acids. CDR3 DNA sequence: TGTGCCAGCAGCCAAGAGGAGTCCCACGGTCTCTACGAGCAGTACTTC. This encodes CASSQEESHGLYEQYF.

This clonotype came up a few times. The chain employs TRBV20-1 and TRBJ2-3; the D gene is possibly TRBD2 (7 bases). V gave up 6 bases and J gave up 8 bases, with 15 bases separating them. Germline CDR1 is DFQATT and CDR2 is SNEGSKA (reference sequence). The CDR3 is made up of 12 amino acids. This CDR3 reads CSAGGGAGTQYF. The CDR3 coding sequence is TGCAGTGCAGGGGGGGGGGCCGGTACGCAGTATTTT.

This clonotype was observed at least ten times. The chain employs TRBV20-1 and TRBJ2-2, with 8 bases matching TRBD1. V shed 1 base, J shed 7 bases, and the junction held 8 bases outside the gene matches. CDR1 and CDR2 from the germline V gene are DFQATT and SNEGSKA (reference sequence). The CDR3 is 15 residues long. DNA of the CDR3: TGCAGTGCTAGAGCGGACAGGGCGTACGGCGGGGAGCTGTTTTTT. It translates to CSARADRAYGGELFF.

Only a few counts were recorded for this clonotype. The germline gene is not matched at one end of the junction; a read error may be the cause. J is TRBJ2-3 and V is TRBV7-2, with TRBD2 matching over 11 bases. The length of the CDR3 is 15 residues. Germline CDR1 is SGHTA and CDR2 is FQGNSA. CDR3 DNA: TGTGCCAGCATCTTACTAGCGGGAGCGACAGATACGCAGTATTTT. Protein: CASILLAGATDTQYF. Full variable domain (rest looked up from reference TRBV7-2 and TRBJ2-3): GAGVSQSPSNKVTEKGKDVELRCDPISGHTALYWYRQSLGQGLEFLIYFQGNSAPDKSGLPSDRFSAERTGGSVSTLTIQRTQQEDSAVYLCASILLAGATDTQYFGPGTRLTVL.

This clonotype was detected ten times or more. The V call is TRBV15, the J call TRBJ2-7; D not certain. This CDR3 has 15 amino acids. Looked up from germline, CDR1 is LNHNV and CDR2 is YYDKDF (reference sequence). Trimming cost V 7 bases and J 6 bases, with 22 bases left between them. The CDR3 DNA sequence: TGTGCCACCATCTTAACGTCCCGGAGAGTCTCCGAGCAGTACTTC. Translation gives CATILTSRRVSEQYF.

There are many counts of this clonotype. The gene calls are TRBV20-1 and TRBJ2-2; 8 bases are a match to TRBD2. With V trimmed by 1 base and J by 1 base, 2 bases remained unmatched. Per germline, CDR1 DFQATT and CDR2 SNEGSKA (reference sequence). The CDR3 has 15 amino acids. The DNA of the CDR3 is TGCAGTGCTAGAGGTCTAGCGGGGAACACCGGGGAGCTGTTTTTT. Translation gives CSARGLAGNTGELFF.

For this clonotype: Compared with germline, one end of the junction differs, possibly owing to a read error. The rearrangement uses TRBV20-1 and TRBJ1-1; D gene uncertain. From germline, CDR1 is DFQATT and CDR2 SNEGSKA (reference sequence). This CDR3 comprises 12 residues. Written as DNA, the CDR3 is TGCGGTGCTAGGGTCGAGGCAGGTGAAGCTTTCTTT. This codes for CGARVEAGEAFF.

The table lists this clonotype with many counts. V gene TRBV29-1 combines with J gene TRBJ2-7, with D tentatively TRBD1 (5 bases). CDR3 size: 14 residues. The V gene lost 4 bases and the J gene lost 2 bases, with 15 bases spanning the gap. Germline V CDR1 and CDR2: SQVTM, ANQGSEA. The CDR3 DNA reads as TGCAGCGTTGCCCACAGGTGGGGAACCTACGAGCAGTACTTC. It yields the protein CSVAHRWGTYEQYF.

J is TRBJ1-5 and V is TRBV6-5, with D possibly matching TRBD1 (5 bases). The CDR3 length is 13 residues. V lost 11 bases and J 0 bases, leaving 11 bases between the germline ends. From germline, CDR1 is MNHEY and CDR2 SVGAGI. CDR3 nucleotide sequence: TGTGCCGCCTCGGACACTAGCAATCAGCCCCAGCATTTT. Amino acids: CAASDTSNQPQHF.

This clonotype was seen many times. The chain uses TRBV7-2 and TRBJ1-5; D ambiguous. The CDR3 is made up of 14 amino acids. V lost 1 base and J 5 bases, leaving 9 bases between the germline ends. In germline, CDR1 is SGHTA, CDR2 FQGNSA. The CDR3 coding sequence is TGTGCCAGCAGCTTAGGCCCCCCTTATCAGCCCCAGCATTTT. Translation: CASSLGPPYQPQHF. Complete variable domain (other parts from reference TRBV7-2 and TRBJ1-5): GAGVSQSPSNKVTEKGKDVELRCDPISGHTALYWYRQSLGQGLEFLIYFQGNSAPDKSGLPSDRFSAERTGGSVSTLTIQRTQQEDSAVYLCASSLGPPYQPQHFGDGTRLSIL.

This clonotype was counted at least ten times. The gene calls are TRBV3-1 and TRBJ2-2, with 7 bases that match TRBD2. V shed 0 bases and J 5 bases; nucleotides not matched to a gene: 3. CDR1 is LGHDT and CDR2 is YNNKEL in the germline V gene (reference sequence). The CDR3 runs to 15 residues. The CDR3 DNA sequence: TGTGCCAGCAGCCAAGATCCGGGAGGAACCGGGGAGCTGTTTTTT. This codes for CASSQDPGGTGELFF.

In this sample, this clonotype turned up many times. J is TRBJ1-1 and V is TRBV5-5; D gene ambiguous. CDR3 size: 13 residues. Germline V gene sequence: CDR1 SGHKS, CDR2 YYEKEE (reference sequence). Trimming left V 4 bases short and J 3 bases short, with 10 bases between. The CDR3 loop reads CASSPLWDTEAFF. The CDR3 DNA is TGTGCCAGCAGCCCCTTGTGGGACACTGAAGCTTTCTTT.

In this sample, this clonotype turned up many times. This sequence joins TRBV4-3 and TRBJ2-1; D might be TRBD2 (6 bases). V was trimmed by 4 bases and J by 2 bases, leaving 18 bases between them. Germline V gene sequence: CDR1 LGHNA, CDR2 YSLEER. The CDR3 is 17 residues long. For the CDR3, the DNA is TGCGCCAGCAGCCGGACCAACCGGGAGTCCCCCTACAATGAGCAGTTCTTC. Protein product: CASSRTNRESPYNEQFF.

Comments on this clonotype: It may be a read error: a sequence one base away is much more abundant. The chain uses TRBV28 and TRBJ2-2; D ambiguous. CDR3 length: 14 amino acids. CDR1 is MDHEN and CDR2 is SYDVKM in the germline V gene. The ends were cut back, 5 bases at V and 4 bases at J, with 11 bases in the middle. The CDR3 DNA reads TGTGCCAGCAGTCCTCCCTGGGTCACCGGGGAGCTGTTTTTT. This translates into CASSPPWVTGELFF.

This clonotype was recorded many times. The chain employs TRBV7-2 and TRBJ2-3; possibly TRBD1 or TRBD2 for D (5 bases each). Between the trimmed V and J ends, which lost 6 bases and 12 bases, there was a span of 16 bases. This CDR3 comprises 12 residues. Germline CDR1 and CDR2: SGHTA and FQGNSA. DNA for the CDR3: TGTGCCAGCAGTCCCGGGGCACCTCCCCAGTATTTT. Amino acids: CASSPGAPPQYF.

This rearrangement joins TRBV25-1 to TRBJ2-4; 7 bases are a match to TRBD2. CDR3 length: 15 amino acids. CDR1 and CDR2 (germline): MGHDK, SYGVNS. V was pared by 5 bases and J by 6 bases, with 10 bases of the junction left unmatched. CDR3 bases: TGTGCCAGCAGTCCGGCGGGAGTAGGTGCAAACATTCAGTACTTC. This translates into CASSPAGVGANIQYF.

This clonotype came up many times. This chain links TRBV4-3 with TRBJ2-1; D perhaps matches TRBD2 (6 bases). Germline CDR1 is LGHNA and CDR2 is YSLEER. The CDR3 sequence is 17 residues long. V lost 0 bases to trimming and J lost 0 bases, with 12 bases between them. This CDR3 reads CASSQELDYHSYNEQFF. CDR3 DNA: TGCGCCAGCAGCCAAGAGTTGGACTACCACTCCTACAATGAGCAGTTCTTC.

The sample holds a few counts of this clonotype. J is TRBJ2-3 and V is TRBV5-1; 8 bases are shared with TRBD2. The CDR3 runs to 15 residues. Germline CDR1 and CDR2: SGHRS and YFSETQ. After removal of 2 bases from V and 5 bases from J, the junction contained 7 bases not matched to a gene. The CDR3 coding sequence is TGCGCCAGCAGCTTTACGGGACTAGGCATAGATACGCAGTATTTT. Translating gives CASSFTGLGIDTQYF.

This clonotype was picked up many times. This chain uses TRBV4-1 with TRBJ1-1, with a tentative D call TRBD1 (5 bases). CDR1 is MGHRA and CDR2 is YSYEKL in the germline V gene. The CDR3 extends over 16 amino acids. Trimming took 1 base from V and 0 from J, leaving 12 bases between them. CDR3 protein: CASSQAAGRLNTEAFF. In DNA form, the CDR3 reads TGCGCCAGCAGCCAAGCGGCAGGGAGGTTGAACACTGAAGCTTTCTTT.

Many counts were recorded for this clonotype. This sequence joins TRBV6-2 or TRBV6-3 and TRBJ1-5; D is uncertain. Germline CDR1 MNHEY, CDR2 SVGEGT. V was cut by 4 bases and J by 4 bases, with 8 bases left in between. CDR3 length equals 13 residues. The CDR3 coding sequence is TGTGCCAGCAGTTGGTCCGTAAATCAGCCCCAGCATTTT. Its protein product is CASSWSVNQPQHF.

The sample holds many counts of this clonotype. This chain connects TRBV5-1 to TRBJ2-5; 7 bases are shared with TRBD2. There are 15 residues in the CDR3. The J segment lost 4 bases and the V segment lost 2 bases, leaving 8 bases of the junction unmatched. In germline, CDR1 is SGHRS, CDR2 YFSETQ. The CDR3 spells CASSFGGRDIETQYF. CDR3 sequence (DNA): TGCGCCAGCAGCTTTGGCGGGAGAGATATAGAGACCCAGTACTTC.

Many counts were recorded for this clonotype. V and J are TRBV14 and TRBJ2-3; 8 nucleotides match TRBD2. The length of the CDR3 is 16 residues. Germline CDR1 and CDR2: SGHDN and FVKESK. J gave up 5 bases and V 0 bases, and 7 bases lay outside the gene matches. The CDR3 DNA is TGTGCCAGCAGCCAAGATCCTAGCGGGCGTGTAGATACGCAGTATTTT. Translating it yields CASSQDPSGRVDTQYF.

This clonotype has at least ten counts. The V gene is TRBV29-1, the J gene TRBJ1-4; maybe TRBD1 (5 bases). Trimming removed 7 bases at V and 5 bases at J, with 11 bases between. CDR3 size: 12 residues. Germline V gives CDR1 SQVTM, CDR2 ANQGSEA. Here the CDR3 reads CSASPGNEKLFF. DNA of the CDR3: TGCAGCGCGTCTCCAGGGAATGAAAAACTGTTTTTT. The full variable domain, its missing parts supplied by reference TRBV29-1 and TRBJ1-4, is SAVISQKPSRDICQRGTSLTIQCQVDSQVTMMFWYRQQPGQSLTLIATANQGSEATYESGFVIDKFPISRPNLTFSTLTVSNMSPEDSSIYLCSASPGNEKLFFGSGTQLSVL.

The chain carries TRBV7-2 and TRBJ2-3; 7 bases map to TRBD2. V lost 3 bases and J lost 0; bases outside the gene matches: 3. The germline V gene has CDR1 SGHTA and CDR2 FQGNSA. The CDR3 has 15 residues. CDR3 DNA: TGTGCCAGCAGCTTGCGAGCGGGGAGCACAGATACGCAGTATTTT. Translated: CASSLRAGSTDTQYF.

Ten or more counts support this clonotype. The V gene is TRBV27, the J gene TRBJ2-7, with unresolved D. The CDR3 totals 11 residues. Looked up from germline, CDR1 is MNHEY and CDR2 is SMNVEV (reference sequence). The ends were cut back, 11 bases at V and 5 bases at J, with 13 bases in the middle. CDR3 residues: CAWLDGDEQYF. CDR3 coding DNA: TGTGCCTGGCTGGATGGAGACGAGCAGTACTTC.